The text below deals with one T cell receptor beta chain. Its cognate antigen is unknown. Depth targeted 1 in 200,000 to 1 in 1 million T cells, averaging 10x coverage per clonotype. The method was immunoSEQ multiplex PCR; TCRdb's version includes in-frame clones alone and lacks a portion of them. Of approximately 100,000 clones in the sample, about 53% were seen once. The source of the sample is a study of cytotoxic CD8 clonotypes in ibrutinib-treated CLL. Overall study: After median approximately 74 months, roughly 14 stayed in remission, some twelve progressed; responses some 25 partial, 2 complete. Response samples were taken after a median roughly twelve months of treatment, range 6 to 36. Points from the study as a whole: With treatment, public clonotypes, which were uncommon, either contracted or remained stable.

The V end was cut by 0 bases, the J end by 0 bases, with 9 bases between. The CDR3 is 15 residues long. Germline assignment: CDR1 GTSNPN and CDR2 SVGIG (reference sequence). The source of this sequence is a human donor with chronic lymphocytic leukemia. Sequences were derived from PBMCs, sampled after 24 months of ibrutinib treatment. V gene TRBV30 combines with J gene TRBJ1-5; D call uncertain. CDR3 bases: TGTGCCTGGAGTGTACCGGATTATAGCAATCAGCCCCAGCATTTT. Its translation is CAWSVPDYSNQPQHF.